This entry is about one TCR beta chain. Antigen: not known. Assay: immunoSEQ multiplex PCR; the TCRdb copy retains only in-frame clones and omits some. Of tens of thousands of clones in the sample, about 71% were seen once. This specimen comes from a study of a mutant IDH1 vaccine in newly diagnosed glioma. Study findings and constraints: There seemed to be no relation between pseudoprogression and changes in top peripheral T cell clonotypes.

Indicated time point: week 47, end of study. Vaccinated patients received 300 ug of mutant IDH1 20-mer peptide per dose, with topical imiquimod. The CDR3 spans 12 residues. Germline V gives CDR1 SGHDT, CDR2 YYEEEE. V lost 4 bases and J lost 3, with 7 bases in between. The receptor was derived from a man between 45 and 60 years old with glioma. This rearrangement joins TRBV5-6 to TRBJ1-2, with D uncertain. The sample consisted of PBMCs, taken from a glioma patient whose treatment included an IDH1 peptide vaccine. The CDR3 loop reads CASSVRDYGYTF. In DNA form, the CDR3 reads TGTGCCAGCAGCGTCCGGGACTATGGCTACACCTTC.